This T cell receptor beta chain was recorded in a study of blood T cell repertoires in COVID-19. At the level of the study: The United States, Italy and Spain were the sources of the acute and convalescent COVID-19 samples.

Assay used: immunoSEQ multiplex PCR; TCRdb lists only in-frame clones, some missing. The data contain 150,000 to 200,000 clones, less than 95% of them singletons. Seattle participants joined during active infection and were tracked over time. The sequence came from a man aged 25-40 years with COVID-19, enrolled during active disease. Sequencing was performed on peripheral blood.

The CDR3 loop reads CASTLGQTHNEKLFF. The CDR3 DNA sequence: TGTGCCAGTACCCTGGGACAGACCCATAATGAAAAACTGTTTTTT. This chain joins TRBV19 and TRBJ1-4; 7 nucleotides align to TRBD1. The ends lost 7 bases at V and 4 bases at J; junction bases unmatched: 9. Germline V gene data show CDR1 as LNHDA and CDR2 as SQIVND (reference sequence). The CDR3 sequence is 15 residues long.